What follows is one T cell receptor (beta chain) and its context. Its specificity is not known. A read error is possible here, since a much larger clone lies one base away. Treg sorting used a CD4+CD25+CD127-/low gate. Findings and caveats of the study: Greatest tumor Treg TCR overlap was with tumor naive CD4+ cells.

A single record per CDR3 protein comes from TCRdb applying MiXCR to the 5' RACE reads. The sample has about 42,000 distinct CDR3 sequences, roughly a fifth seen once. The CDR3 is made up of 15 amino acids. Germline V lookup: CDR1 MNHEY, CDR2 SVGAGI. With 9 bases removed from V and 8 bases from J, the gap between germline ends came to 23 bases. This rearrangement joins TRBV6-5 to TRBJ2-1, with D perhaps matching TRBD2 (5 bases). The sample consisted of Tregs sorted from blood. The sequence derives from a female donor with breast cancer. CDR3: CASIEGGSLHDEQFF. In DNA form, the CDR3 reads TGTGCCAGTATTGAGGGCGGTTCCCTTCACGATGAGCAGTTCTTC.